What follows are 14 T cell receptor beta chains derived from one specimen sequenced in a study of blood T cell repertoires in COVID-19. The method was immunoSEQ multiplex PCR; TCRdb's version includes in-frame clones alone and lacks a portion of them. The sample contains tens of thousands of clones, over 75% of which appear only once. Material for sequencing was peripheral blood. Source of these receptors: a human donor in a cohort sampled during active COVID-19.

The chain recombines TRBV20-1 with TRBJ1-5; D not certain. V was pared by 3 bases and J by 3 bases, with 9 bases between. The CDR3 spans 13 residues. Germline values: CDR1 DFQATT, CDR2 SNEGSKA (reference sequence). The CDR3 DNA follows: TGCAGTGCTAGTCCTGGCTTCAATCAGCCCCAGCATTTT. This translates into CSASPGFNQPQHF.

V and J are TRBV7-2 and TRBJ2-5, with 8 bases that match TRBD2. Germline V CDR1 and CDR2: SGHTA, FQGNSA. The CDR3 is made up of 16 amino acids. Trimming at V came to 5 bases and at J to 1 base, leaving 9 bases not matched to a gene. The CDR3 loop is CASSPWTSRGQETQYF. The CDR3 coding sequence is TGTGCCAGCAGCCCCTGGACTAGCAGGGGCCAAGAGACCCAGTACTTC.

The V gene is TRBV7-2, the J gene TRBJ2-1; D may be TRBD1 (6 bases). CDR1 is SGHTA, CDR2 FQGNSA, per germline. The CDR3 is made up of 16 amino acids. Trimming left V 1 base short and J 1 base short, with 11 bases between. The CDR3 bases are TGTGCCAGCAGCTTAGTTGGGGGCCCATCCTACAATGAGCAGTTCTTC. Residues: CASSLVGGPSYNEQFF.

This rearrangement joins TRBV19 to TRBJ1-5; D remains ambiguous. The CDR3 covers 16 residues. V shed 3 bases and J shed 0 bases, with 12 bases lying between them. From germline, CDR1 is LNHDA and CDR2 SQIVND (reference sequence). The DNA for the CDR3 is TGTGCCAGTAGTATGAAGGGCGCGGGTAGCAATCAGCCCCAGCATTTT. Its translation: CASSMKGAGSNQPQHF. Full variable domain (missing parts from reference TRBV19 and TRBJ1-5): DGGITQSPKYLFRKEGQNVTLSCEQNLNHDAMYWYRQDPGQGLRLIYYSQIVNDFQKGDIAEGYSVSREKKESFPLTVTSAQKNPTAFYLCASSMKGAGSNQPQHFGDGTRLSIL.

The V and J genes are TRBV15 and TRBJ2-7; D call uncertain. CDR1 is LNHNV, CDR2 YYDKDF, per germline (reference sequence). CDR3 length equals 13 residues. The V gene lost 4 bases and the J gene lost 3 bases, with 10 bases spanning the gap. CDR3 protein: CATSIGLDYEQYF. CDR3 DNA sequence: TGTGCCACCAGCATAGGCCTAGACTACGAGCAGTACTTC.

This sequence joins TRBV6-5 and TRBJ2-7; TRBD1 matches at 8 bases. The CDR3 totals 13 residues. Germline CDR1 is MNHEY and CDR2 is SVGAGI. The V segment lost 4 bases and the J segment 8 bases; nucleotides outside the gene matches: 7. The CDR3 reads CASSWGQDTKQYF. In DNA form, the CDR3 reads TGTGCCAGCAGTTGGGGACAGGACACGAAGCAGTACTTC.

The chain is built from TRBV7-8 and TRBJ2-1; 8 positions match TRBD1. With V trimmed by 7 bases and J by 8 bases, 7 bases remained unmatched. The CDR3 has 13 residues. Germline loops: CDR1 SGHVS, CDR2 FQNEAQ. CDR3 in DNA: TGTGCCAGCACCTTTGACAGGGGCCATGAGCAGTTCTTC. Its translation: CASTFDRGHEQFF.

This rearrangement joins TRBV2 to TRBJ1-6; no reliable D call. Deletions cut 5 bases from V and 0 bases from J, with 8 bases between. Germline V lookup: CDR1 SNHLY, CDR2 FYNNEI. The CDR3 totals 15 residues. CDR3 nucleotides: TGTGCCAGCAGTCCGGGTGACTCCTATAATTCACCCCTCCACTTT. It translates to CASSPGDSYNSPLHF. Full variable domain (outside the CDR3, taken from reference TRBV2 and TRBJ1-6): EPEVTQTPSHQVTQMGQEVILRCVPISNHLYFYWYRQILGQKVEFLVSFYNNEISEKSEIFDDQFSVERPDGSNFTLKIRSTKLEDSAMYFCASSPGDSYNSPLHFGNGTRLTVT.

CDR3 in DNA: TGTGCCAGCAGCGTAGGGTTTAGCGAGACCCAGTACTTC. It encodes CASSVGFSETQYF. The genes are TRBV9 and TRBJ2-5, with D unresolved. Between the trimmed V and J ends, which lost 0 bases and 5 bases, there was a span of 8 bases. The CDR3 covers 13 residues. In germline, CDR1 is SGDLS, CDR2 YYNGEE.

The chain joins TRBV11-2 to TRBJ1-1; unclear D gene. The V gene lost 3 bases and the J gene lost 7 bases, with 12 bases spanning the gap. CDR3 length: 13 amino acids. Germline loops: CDR1 SGHAT, CDR2 FQNNGV. CDR3 in DNA: TGTGCCAGCAGCTTTGATGGTTACGGTGAAGCTTTCTTT. It yields the protein CASSFDGYGEAFF.

The CDR3 DNA is TGTGCCAGCAGCATCGGGGGGCTCTCTGGGGCCAACGTCCTGACTTTC. It yields the protein CASSIGGLSGANVLTF. The chain couples TRBV28 to TRBJ2-6; D might be TRBD2 (7 bases). The V gene's germline CDR1 is MDHEN and CDR2 SYDVKM. CDR3 size: 16 residues. The V gene lost 6 bases and the J gene lost 0 bases, with 12 bases spanning the gap.

This chain connects TRBV7-2 to TRBJ2-5; maybe TRBD2 (5 bases). The ends were cut back, 5 bases at V and 2 bases at J, with 15 bases in the middle. This CDR3 contains 15 residues. Germline CDR1 SGHTA, CDR2 FQGNSA. CDR3 sequence (DNA): TGTGCCAGCAGCCGCCCTTCAGCGGTTCAAGAGACCCAGTACTTC. Translated, it gives CASSRPSAVQETQYF.

The chain recombines TRBV30 with TRBJ1-3; D might be TRBD1 (5 bases). Germline assignment: CDR1 GTSNPN and CDR2 SVGIG (reference sequence). The CDR3 spans 13 residues. Trimming removed 8 bases at V and 3 bases at J, with 14 bases between. This chain's CDR3 is CAVGRGSGNTIYF. In DNA form, the CDR3 reads TGTGCCGTGGGGCGGGGGAGTGGAAACACCATATATTTT.

The chain is built from TRBV19 and TRBJ2-1, with a possible D match to TRBD2 (6 bases). Germline CDR1 reads LNHDA; CDR2 reads SQIVND (reference sequence). Trimming pared 6 bases from V and 3 bases from J, leaving 21 bases between. CDR3 size: 17 residues. DNA of the CDR3: TGTGCCAGTAGCCCTGGGGGATCGGGACTCAACTACAATGAGCAGTTCTTC. Protein sequence: CASSPGGSGLNYNEQFF.